Each of the 21 T cell receptor beta chains below was sequenced from the same sample in a study of blood T cell repertoires in COVID-19. Clones were read by immunoSEQ multiplex PCR, and TCRdb kept only the in-frame ones, dropping some. Here the sample spans 300,000 to 350,000 clones, about 90% being singletons. Sequences were obtained from peripheral blood. These receptors all stem from a man between 18 and 29 years old with active or convalescent COVID-19.

CDR3 sequence: CASPPRNGAMNTEAFF. The CDR3 DNA sequence: TGTGCCAGCCCGCCACGAAATGGGGCAATGAACACTGAAGCTTTCTTT. The chain recombines TRBV28 with TRBJ1-1; a weak D match, TRBD1 (5 bases). Germline V gene lookup returns CDR1 MDHEN and CDR2 SYDVKM. V lost 8 bases and J lost 0, with 19 bases in between. This CDR3 is 16 amino acids long.

This sequence joins TRBV7-9 and TRBJ1-6; D uncertain. Germline V gene lookup returns CDR1 SEHNR and CDR2 FQNEAQ (reference sequence). CDR3 length: 13 amino acids. Between the trimmed V and J ends, which lost 5 bases and 8 bases, there was a span of 10 bases. The CDR3 reads CASSAKADSPLHF. DNA for the CDR3: TGTGCCAGCAGCGCCAAAGCGGATTCACCCCTCCACTTT. The full variable domain, completed using reference TRBV7-9 and TRBJ1-6, is DTGVSQNPRHKITKRGQNVTFRCDPISEHNRLYWYRQTLGQGPEFLTYFQNEAQLEKSRLLSDRFSAERPKGSFSTLEIQRTEQGDSAMYLCASSAKADSPLHFGNGTRLTVT.

V gene TRBV12-3 or TRBV12-4 combines with J gene TRBJ2-2; 10 nucleotides agree with TRBD1. This CDR3 is 13 amino acids long. V lost 8 bases to trimming and J lost 6 bases; unmatched junction nucleotides: 3. The DNA of the CDR3 is TGTGCCAGCTCCGGACAGGGGGCCGGGGAGCTGTTTTTT. Translating gives CASSGQGAGELFF.

V usage is TRBV7-2 and J usage is TRBJ2-3; 8 bases are shared with TRBD2. The junction had 8 bases not matched to a gene; V was cut back by 1 base and J by 5 bases. Germline V gives CDR1 SGHTA, CDR2 FQGNSA. The CDR3 runs to 16 residues. This CDR3 reads CASSLGPQRGKDTQYF. The CDR3 DNA follows: TGTGCCAGCAGCTTAGGTCCTCAGCGGGGGAAAGATACGCAGTATTTT.

The count of this clone is one. The chain joins TRBV10-3 to TRBJ2-2, with D tentatively TRBD2 (5 bases). The V end lost 1 base, the J end lost 1 base, and 10 bases lay between the germline ends. The CDR3 contains 16 residues. Germline-derived CDR1 and CDR2 are ENHRY and SYGVKD. The CDR3 DNA is TGTGCCATCAGTGAGTTTGTCGGGGTGAACACCGGGGAGCTGTTTTTT. The encoded protein is CAISEFVGVNTGELFF.

The CDR3 DNA sequence: TGCGCCAGCAAAGCGGGAGGGCTCCTCTCCTACGAGCAGTACTTC. Encoded protein: CASKAGGLLSYEQYF. The rearrangement joins TRBV5-1 to TRBJ2-7; 10 positions match TRBD2. The J segment lost 0 bases and the V segment lost 6 bases, leaving 6 bases of the junction unmatched. The CDR3 has 15 residues. Looked up from germline, CDR1 is SGHRS and CDR2 is YFSETQ.

The chain combines TRBV19 with TRBJ1-2, with no clear D. V lost 6 bases and J lost 5, with 4 bases in between. The germline gives CDR1 LNHDA, CDR2 SQIVND (reference sequence). The CDR3 covers 10 residues. The CDR3 here is CASSGYGYTF. Here the CDR3 DNA reads TGTGCCAGTAGCGGTTATGGCTACACCTTC.

V gene TRBV9 combines with J gene TRBJ1-2, with TRBD1 identical over 9 bases. Losses at the gene ends were 10 bases for V and 7 bases for J; bases not matched to a gene: 8. Germline CDR1 and CDR2: SGDLS and YYNGEE. This CDR3 contains 12 residues. CDR3 region: CASRQGVSGYTF. In DNA form, the CDR3 reads TGTGCCTCAAGACAGGGGGTGTCTGGCTACACCTTC.

CDR3 nucleotide sequence: TGCGCCAGCAGGTCGGACAGCACTAATGAAAAACTGTTTTTT. It specifies CASRSDSTNEKLFF. The chain combines TRBV5-1 with TRBJ1-4, with D possibly being TRBD1 (6 bases). Deletions cut 5 bases from V and 2 bases from J, with 10 bases between. This CDR3 is 14 amino acids long. Per germline, CDR1 SGHRS and CDR2 YFSETQ.

The chain links TRBV9 to TRBJ2-7, with 7 bases that match TRBD1. The ends lost 2 bases at V and 5 bases at J; junction bases unmatched: 7. The CDR3 contains 14 residues. CDR1 and CDR2 (germline): SGDLS, YYNGEE. CDR3 bases: TGTGCCAGCAGCGTGAGGGACAGACCAGACGAGCAGTACTTC. Encoded protein: CASSVRDRPDEQYF.

The V gene is TRBV4-1, the J gene TRBJ2-7; D might be TRBD2 (5 bases). CDR1 is MGHRA, CDR2 YSYEKL, per germline. This CDR3 comprises 13 residues. V was pared by 4 bases and J by 2 bases, with 9 bases between. The CDR3: CASSLSDAYEQYF. Here the CDR3 DNA reads TGCGCCAGCAGCCTTAGCGATGCCTACGAGCAGTACTTC.

In its sample, this clone was seen once. The CDR3 loop reads CASSPWTSGMRNEQFF. The CDR3, as DNA: TGTGCCAGCAGCCCCTGGACTAGCGGGATGAGGAATGAGCAGTTCTTC. The V call is TRBV7-2, the J call TRBJ2-1; 12 bases fit TRBD2. The CDR3 loop spans 16 amino acids. From germline, CDR1 is SGHTA and CDR2 FQGNSA. V gave up 5 bases and J gave up 7 bases; unmatched junction bases: 9.

The chain has TRBV7-2 and TRBJ2-2; the D gene is possibly TRBD1 (5 bases). The germline V and J ends were trimmed by 2 bases and 6 bases, with 19 bases remaining between them. The CDR3 consists of 17 residues. The V gene's germline CDR1 is SGHTA and CDR2 FQGNSA. CDR3 region: CASSLFSVAGLPGELFF. As DNA, the CDR3 is TGTGCCAGCAGCTTATTTAGTGTGGCAGGGCTCCCCGGGGAGCTGTTTTTT.

This chain joins TRBV28 and TRBJ1-6; maybe TRBD1 (5 bases). This CDR3 has 22 amino acids. CDR1 and CDR2 from the germline V gene are MDHEN and SYDVKM. Trimming removed 9 bases at V and 0 bases at J, with 33 bases between. CDR3 sequence: CASTLARTHQWGYSSYNSPLHF. For the CDR3, the DNA is TGTGCCAGTACCCTCGCACGGACACACCAATGGGGATATAGCTCCTATAATTCACCCCTCCACTTT. Full variable domain (remainder filled in from reference TRBV28 and TRBJ1-6): DVKVTQSSRYLVKRTGEKVFLECVQDMDHENMFWYRQDPGLGLRLIYFSYDVKMKEKGDIPEGYSVSREKKERFSLILESASTNQTSMYLCASTLARTHQWGYSSYNSPLHFGNGTRLTVT.

This clone showed up many times. The chain recombines TRBV6-4 with TRBJ1-2, with TRBD1 as a possible D gene (6 bases). V lost 3 bases and J lost 8, with 19 bases in between. The CDR3 is 15 residues long. Germline CDR1 is MRHNA and CDR2 is SNTAGT. The CDR3 DNA reads as TGTGCCAGCAGTGAAGTTGATGGGGAAGGGGGAGGCTACACCTTC. Translating gives CASSEVDGEGGGYTF.

The table lists this clone with a few counts. The V call is TRBV9, the J call TRBJ2-1; 11 bases are a match to TRBD1. Germline V gene lookup returns CDR1 SGDLS and CDR2 YYNGEE. V shed 3 bases, J shed 7 bases, and the junction held 6 bases outside the gene matches. The CDR3 is 15 residues long. DNA for the CDR3: TGTGCCAGCAGCGGCGGACAGGGGGCATGGAATGAGCAGTTCTTC. Its protein product is CASSGGQGAWNEQFF.

This chain links TRBV9 with TRBJ1-6; 8 bases are shared with TRBD1. Germline V gives CDR1 SGDLS, CDR2 YYNGEE. The CDR3 length is 14 residues. V was clipped by 3 bases and J by 7 bases; unmatched bases: 3. The CDR3 sequence is CASSGGDRNSPLHF. CDR3 coding DNA: TGTGCCAGCAGCGGCGGGGACAGGAATTCACCCCTCCACTTT.

The V call is TRBV18, the J call TRBJ1-1; no clear D. The CDR3 is made up of 14 amino acids. Per the germline V gene, CDR1 is KGHSH and CDR2 is LQKENI. V lost 2 bases and J 0 bases, leaving 7 bases between the germline ends. CDR3 sequence reads: CASSPNSLNTEAFF. CDR3 in DNA: TGTGCCAGCTCACCAAACAGCTTGAACACTGAAGCTTTCTTT.

This chain joins TRBV5-6 and TRBJ2-3, with 7 bases lining up with TRBD2. Trimming at V came to 5 bases and at J to 10 bases, leaving 10 bases not matched to a gene. This CDR3 has 13 amino acids. CDR1 is SGHDT and CDR2 is YYEEEE in the germline V gene. The CDR3 region has the DNA TGTGCCAGCAGTACCACTTTAGCGGGTTCGCAGTATTTT. The encoded protein is CASSTTLAGSQYF.

The V gene is TRBV6-5, the J gene TRBJ1-5, with D perhaps TRBD1 (6 bases). From germline, CDR1 is MNHEY and CDR2 SVGAGI. The CDR3 loop spans 14 amino acids. The V end lost 6 bases, the J end lost 7 bases, and 16 bases lay between the germline ends. The CDR3, as DNA: TGTGCCAGCAGGGGTCGACAGGTTATGCAGCCCCAGCATTTT. Protein: CASRGRQVMQPQHF.

This rearrangement joins TRBV7-9 to TRBJ1-2; D is ambiguous. The V and J ends lost 2 bases and 8 bases respectively, with 9 bases between them. Germline values: CDR1 SEHNR, CDR2 FQNEAQ (reference sequence). The length of the CDR3 is 12 residues. CDR3 protein: CASSLSGVGYTF. CDR3 coding DNA: TGTGCCAGCAGCTTAAGCGGGGTCGGCTACACCTTC.